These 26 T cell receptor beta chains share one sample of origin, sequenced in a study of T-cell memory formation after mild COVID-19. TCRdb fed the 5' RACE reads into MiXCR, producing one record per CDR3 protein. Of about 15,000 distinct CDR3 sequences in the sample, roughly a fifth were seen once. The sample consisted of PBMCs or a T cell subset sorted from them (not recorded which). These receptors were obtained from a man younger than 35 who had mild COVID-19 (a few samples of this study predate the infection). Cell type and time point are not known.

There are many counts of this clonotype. This chain's CDR3 is CASSQVGGRAETQYF. The CDR3 DNA is TGCGCCAGCAGCCAAGTTGGGGGGCGCGCAGAGACCCAGTACTTC. The rearrangement joins TRBV4-1 to TRBJ2-5, with D perhaps given as TRBD1 or TRBD2 (6 bases each). Germline V gives CDR1 MGHRA, CDR2 YSYEKL. The CDR3 covers 15 residues. Trimming took off 1 base at V and 4 bases at J, with 13 bases between the two ends.

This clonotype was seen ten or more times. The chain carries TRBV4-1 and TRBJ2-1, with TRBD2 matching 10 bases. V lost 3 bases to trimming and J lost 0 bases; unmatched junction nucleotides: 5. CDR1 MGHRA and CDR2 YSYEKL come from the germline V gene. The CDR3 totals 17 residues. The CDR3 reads CASSQHSGGHSYNEQFF. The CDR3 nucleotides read TGCGCCAGCAGCCAGCATAGCGGGGGGCACTCCTACAATGAGCAGTTCTTC.

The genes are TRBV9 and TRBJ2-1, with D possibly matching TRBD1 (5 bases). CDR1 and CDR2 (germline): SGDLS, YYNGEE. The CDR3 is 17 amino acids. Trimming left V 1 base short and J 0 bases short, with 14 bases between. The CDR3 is CASSVSRARSSYNEQFF. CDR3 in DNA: TGTGCCAGCAGCGTATCCAGGGCCCGGAGCTCCTACAATGAGCAGTTCTTC.

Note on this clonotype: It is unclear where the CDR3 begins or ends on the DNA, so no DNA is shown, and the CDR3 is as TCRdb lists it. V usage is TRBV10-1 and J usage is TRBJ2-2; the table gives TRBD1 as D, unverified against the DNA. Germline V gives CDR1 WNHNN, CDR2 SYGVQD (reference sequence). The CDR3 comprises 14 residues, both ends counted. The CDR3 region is CASSERDSPGSCFF.

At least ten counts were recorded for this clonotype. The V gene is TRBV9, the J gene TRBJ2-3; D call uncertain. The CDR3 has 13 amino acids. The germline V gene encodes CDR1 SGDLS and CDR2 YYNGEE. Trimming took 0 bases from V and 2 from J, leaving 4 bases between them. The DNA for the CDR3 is TGTGCCAGCAGCGTAGCAGACACAGATACGCAGTATTTT. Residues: CASSVADTDTQYF.

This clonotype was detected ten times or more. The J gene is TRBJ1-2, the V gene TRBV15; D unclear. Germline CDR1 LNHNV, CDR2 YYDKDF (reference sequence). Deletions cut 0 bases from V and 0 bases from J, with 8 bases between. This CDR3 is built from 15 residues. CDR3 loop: CATSRDPGTNYGYTF. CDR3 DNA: TGTGCCACCAGCAGAGACCCCGGTACTAACTATGGCTACACCTTC.

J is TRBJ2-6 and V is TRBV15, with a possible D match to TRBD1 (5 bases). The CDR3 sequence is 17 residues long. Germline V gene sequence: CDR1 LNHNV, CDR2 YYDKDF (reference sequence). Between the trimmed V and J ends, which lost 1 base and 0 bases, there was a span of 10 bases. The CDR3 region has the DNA TGTGCCACCAGCAGAGGTCCAGGGTACTCTGGGGCCAACGTCCTGACTTTC. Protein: CATSRGPGYSGANVLTF.

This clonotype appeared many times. The DNA of the CDR3 is TGTGCCAGCAGCTCGGCCTTGGGGCTCTATAACTACGAGCAGTACTTC. Translated, it gives CASSSALGLYNYEQYF. The gene calls are TRBV7-2 and TRBJ2-7, with D possibly matching TRBD1 (5 bases). This CDR3 spans 16 amino acids. V shed 4 bases and J shed 3 bases, with 19 bases lying between them. The V gene's germline CDR1 is SGHTA and CDR2 FQGNSA.

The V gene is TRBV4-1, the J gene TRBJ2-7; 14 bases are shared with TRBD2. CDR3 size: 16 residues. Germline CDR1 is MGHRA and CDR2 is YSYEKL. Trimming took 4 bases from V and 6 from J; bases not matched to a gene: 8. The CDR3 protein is CASSPRTSGGWREQYV. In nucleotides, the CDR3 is TGCGCCAGCAGCCCCCGGACTAGCGGGGGGTGGCGCGAGCAGTACGTC.

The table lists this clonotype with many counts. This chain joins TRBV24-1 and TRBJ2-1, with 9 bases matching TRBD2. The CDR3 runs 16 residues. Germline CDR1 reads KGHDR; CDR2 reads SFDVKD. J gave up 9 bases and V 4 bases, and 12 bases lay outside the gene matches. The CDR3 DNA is TGTGCCACCAGTGACCCGGTTCTAGCGGGGAGCGGTGAGCAGTTCTTC. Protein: CATSDPVLAGSGEQFF.

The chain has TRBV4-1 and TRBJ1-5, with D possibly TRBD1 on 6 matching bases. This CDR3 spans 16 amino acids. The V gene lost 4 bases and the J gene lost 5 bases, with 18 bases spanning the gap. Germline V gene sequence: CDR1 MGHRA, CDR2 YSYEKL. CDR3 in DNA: TGCGCCAGCAGCCCGATGGGGCAGGGGACGGATCAGCCCCAGCATTTT. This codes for CASSPMGQGTDQPQHF.

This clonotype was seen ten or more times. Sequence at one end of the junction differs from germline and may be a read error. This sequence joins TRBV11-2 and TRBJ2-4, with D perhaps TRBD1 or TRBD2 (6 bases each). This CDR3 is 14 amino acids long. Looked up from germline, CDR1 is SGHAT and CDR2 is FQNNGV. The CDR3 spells CASTLGGLGHIQYF. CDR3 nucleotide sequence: TGTGCCAGCACCTTAGGGGGGCTCGGGCACATTCAGTACTTC.

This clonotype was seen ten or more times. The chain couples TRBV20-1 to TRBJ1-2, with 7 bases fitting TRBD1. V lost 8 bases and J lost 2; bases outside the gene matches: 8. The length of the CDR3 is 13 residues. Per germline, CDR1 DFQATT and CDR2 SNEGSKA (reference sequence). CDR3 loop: CSPFGRGNYGYTF. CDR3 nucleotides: TGCAGTCCCTTCGGCAGGGGGAACTATGGCTACACCTTC.

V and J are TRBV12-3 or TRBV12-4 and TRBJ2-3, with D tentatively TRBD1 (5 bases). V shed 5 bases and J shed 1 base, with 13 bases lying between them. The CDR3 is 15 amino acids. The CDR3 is CASSTRQSRTDTQYF. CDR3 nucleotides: TGTGCCAGCAGTACTCGACAGTCCCGCACAGATACGCAGTATTTT.

In nucleotides, the CDR3 is TGTGCCAGTAGTAAGACTAGCGGGACCTACAATGAGCAGTTCTTC. Residues: CASSKTSGTYNEQFF. V usage is TRBV19 and J usage is TRBJ2-1, with TRBD2 matching 11 bases. The CDR3 is 15 residues long. Trimming took 4 bases from V and 2 from J; bases not matched to a gene: 1. From germline, CDR1 is LNHDA and CDR2 SQIVND (reference sequence).

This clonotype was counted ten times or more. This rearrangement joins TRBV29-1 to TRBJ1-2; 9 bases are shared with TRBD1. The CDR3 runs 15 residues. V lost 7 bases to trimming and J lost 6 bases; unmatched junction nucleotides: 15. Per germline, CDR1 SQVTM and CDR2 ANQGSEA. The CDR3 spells CSADGGLWDRDGYTF. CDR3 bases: TGCAGCGCCGACGGGGGCCTTTGGGACAGGGATGGCTACACCTTC.

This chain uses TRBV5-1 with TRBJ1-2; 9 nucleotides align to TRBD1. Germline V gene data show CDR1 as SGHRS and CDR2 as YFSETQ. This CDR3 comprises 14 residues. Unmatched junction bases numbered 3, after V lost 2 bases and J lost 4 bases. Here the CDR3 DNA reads TGCGCCAGCAGCTTAGGGGACAGGGCCTATGGCTACACCTTC. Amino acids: CASSLGDRAYGYTF.

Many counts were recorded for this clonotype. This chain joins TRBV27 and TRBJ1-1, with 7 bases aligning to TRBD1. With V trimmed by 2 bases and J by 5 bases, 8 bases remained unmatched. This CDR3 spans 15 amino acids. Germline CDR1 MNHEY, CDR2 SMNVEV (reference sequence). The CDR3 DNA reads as TGTGCCAGCAGTTTAACAGGGGACGAGGGGACTGAAGCTTTCTTT. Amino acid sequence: CASSLTGDEGTEAFF.

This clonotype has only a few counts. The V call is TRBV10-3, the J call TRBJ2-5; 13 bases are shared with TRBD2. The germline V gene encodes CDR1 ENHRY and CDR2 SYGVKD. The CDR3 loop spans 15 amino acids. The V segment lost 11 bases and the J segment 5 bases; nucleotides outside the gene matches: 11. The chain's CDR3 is CAARTSGGPGETQYF. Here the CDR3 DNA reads TGTGCCGCAAGGACTAGCGGGGGACCTGGGGAGACCCAGTACTTC.

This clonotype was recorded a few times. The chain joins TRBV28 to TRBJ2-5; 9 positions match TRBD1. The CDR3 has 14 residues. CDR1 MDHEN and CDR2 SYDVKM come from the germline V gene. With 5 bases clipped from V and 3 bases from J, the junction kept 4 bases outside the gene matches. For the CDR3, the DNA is TGTGCCAGCAGTCCAAGGGACAGGGAAGAGACCCAGTACTTC. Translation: CASSPRDREETQYF.

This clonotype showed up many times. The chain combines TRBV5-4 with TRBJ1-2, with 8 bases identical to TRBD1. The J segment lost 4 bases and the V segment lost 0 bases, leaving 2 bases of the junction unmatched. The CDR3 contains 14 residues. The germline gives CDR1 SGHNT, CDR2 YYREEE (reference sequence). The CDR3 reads CASSLGQGSYGYTF. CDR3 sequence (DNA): TGTGCCAGCAGCTTGGGACAGGGGAGCTATGGCTACACCTTC.

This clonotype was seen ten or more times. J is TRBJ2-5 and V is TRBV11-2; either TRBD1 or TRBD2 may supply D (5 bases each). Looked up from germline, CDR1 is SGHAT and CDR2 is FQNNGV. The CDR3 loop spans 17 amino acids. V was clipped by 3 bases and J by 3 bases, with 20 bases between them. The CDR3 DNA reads TGTGCCAGCAGCTTGGGGCAGGTGGAGGTCGGGGAAGAGACCCAGTACTTC. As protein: CASSLGQVEVGEETQYF. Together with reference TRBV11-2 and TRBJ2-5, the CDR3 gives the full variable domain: EAGVAQSPRYKIIEKRQSVAFWCNPISGHATLYWYQQILGQGPKLLIQFQNNGVVDDSQLPKDRFSAERLKGVDSTLKIQPAKLEDSAVYLCASSLGQVEVGEETQYFGPGTRLLVL.

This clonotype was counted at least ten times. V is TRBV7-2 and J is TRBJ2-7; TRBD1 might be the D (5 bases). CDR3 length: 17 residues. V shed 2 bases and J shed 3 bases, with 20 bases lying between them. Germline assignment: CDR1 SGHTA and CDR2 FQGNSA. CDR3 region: CASSLLGWGSRNYEQYF. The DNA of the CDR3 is TGTGCCAGCAGCTTATTGGGTTGGGGCAGCCGAAACTACGAGCAGTACTTC.

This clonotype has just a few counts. CDR3 sequence reads: CASSLLGNLAKNIQYF. The CDR3 bases are TGCGCCAGCAGCTTGTTGGGGAACCTAGCCAAAAACATTCAGTACTTC. The chain recombines TRBV5-1 with TRBJ2-4; D gene unclear. This CDR3 has 16 amino acids. Germline CDR1 SGHRS, CDR2 YFSETQ. Trimming shortened V by 1 base and J by 0 bases, and 11 bases separated the two germline ends.

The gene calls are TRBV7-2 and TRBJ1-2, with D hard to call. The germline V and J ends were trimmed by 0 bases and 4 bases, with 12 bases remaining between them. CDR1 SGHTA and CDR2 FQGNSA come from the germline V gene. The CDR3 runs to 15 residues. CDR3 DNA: TGTGCCAGCAGCTTAGCTTTAGGCCAGTTCTATGGCTACACCTTC. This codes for CASSLALGQFYGYTF.

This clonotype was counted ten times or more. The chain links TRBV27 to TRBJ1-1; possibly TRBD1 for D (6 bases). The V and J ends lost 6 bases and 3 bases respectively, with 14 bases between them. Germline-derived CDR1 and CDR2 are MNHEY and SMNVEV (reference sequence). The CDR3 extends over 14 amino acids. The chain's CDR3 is CASSHGGLDTEAFF. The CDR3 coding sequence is TGTGCCAGCAGCCACGGGGGGCTGGACACTGAAGCTTTCTTT.